This TCR beta chain came from a study of T cell responses to AZD1222 COVID-19 vaccine. Both about-4-week and about-12-week second-dose recipients were combined. Study observations and caveats: Donors, mostly white British, included more females; clonal diversity was possibly underestimated. Just a handful of AZD1222 recipients were seropositive at baseline. Spike-specific TCR repertoires showed rising breadth and depth after two AZD1222 doses.

Clones were sequenced by immunoSEQ multiplex PCR, and TCRdb holds only the in-frame ones, with some missing. The data show about 150,000 clones, approximately 89% seen once. Points on this clone: Its antigen is not known.

With V trimmed by 4 bases and J by 7 bases, 13 bases remained unmatched. This CDR3 is built from 17 residues. Germline V gives CDR1 LGHNA, CDR2 YSLEER. The sample here was peripheral blood, taken 28 days after the second AZD1222 dose. The rearrangement joins TRBV4-3 to TRBJ2-3, with TRBD1 matching over 11 bases. This clonotype originated in an adult who received the AZD1222 COVID-19 vaccine. CDR3 protein: CASSLTTGTGGTHTQYF. CDR3 bases: TGCGCCAGCAGCCTCACGACCGGGACAGGGGGAACACATACGCAGTATTTT.